A selection of T cell receptor beta chains follows, all from one sample in a study of shared clonotypes between healthy human individuals. Clones were sequenced by immunoSEQ multiplex PCR, and TCRdb holds only the in-frame ones, with some missing. The sample consists of 2 million or so clones, 95% of them appearing once. Sequenced sample: naive CD4+ T cells sorted from blood. These receptor sequences come from a man younger than 35 in good health. The conserved cysteine and the conserved F or W are not part of the CDR3 here. D genes are given only for firm matches.

J,D,V,CDR3
TRBJ2-7,.,TRBV7-2,ASSLGPLTSYEQY
TRBJ1-6,.,TRBV9,ASSEGLGADRSLH
TRBJ2-7,TRBD2,TRBV6-5,ASSYSGLAGAYEQY
TRBJ1-1,TRBD1,TRBV2,ASRPRQGLSTEAF
TRBJ2-1,.,TRBV29-1,SVDTNRVGEQF
TRBJ1-1,.,TRBV5-6,ASSLRGRYTEAF
TRBJ1-3,TRBD1,TRBV9,ASSPRQGYSGNTIY
TRBJ2-7,.,TRBV19,ASHGGHPTYEQY
TRBJ2-7,TRBD1,TRBV30,AWSGDRTYEQY
TRBJ2-4,TRBD1,TRBV7-2,ASSPRTGTGANIQY
TRBJ2-3,.,TRBV23-1,ASSQGNLSTDTQY
TRBJ2-7,.,TRBV2,ASTGVYEQY
TRBJ2-2,TRBD2,TRBV9,ASTPLAGLTGELF
TRBJ2-7,.,TRBV7-2,ASSLLISAEQY
TRBJ2-7,TRBD2,TRBV5-1,ASSFIAGAPDEQY
TRBJ2-3,TRBD2,TRBV6-5,ASSRRLASTDTQY
TRBJ2-2,TRBD1,TRBV19,ASSNPTGRGELF
TRBJ1-1,.,TRBV5-4,ASSPPFTMNTEAF